The rows below give T cell receptor beta chains drawn from one sample of a study of cytomegalovirus exposure and HLA in healthy donors. Libraries were prepared by immunoSEQ multiplex PCR; TCRdb keeps only in-frame clonotypes and omits some of them. The repertoire holds approximately 130,000 clones, with 75% to 90% as singletons. Sample: PBMCs. The source of these receptors is a woman between 25 and 40 years old in good health and CMV-seropositive. The CDR3 runs from the conserved cysteine through the conserved F or W. A D gene is named only where the DNA matches it firmly. Rows may omit the clone size; those that give it use once, few, many or a size class.

D: TRBD2; V: TRBV10-3; size: .; J: TRBJ2-7; CDR3: CAISGRTSGGRAYEQYF; DNA: TGTGCCATCAGTGGTCGGACTAGCGGGGGCCGCGCCTACGAGCAGTACTTC
D: .; V: TRBV4-2; size: .; J: TRBJ1-1; CDR3: CASSQDREAFF; DNA: TGTGCCAGCAGCCAAGATCGGGAAGCTTTCTTT
D: .; V: TRBV7-9; size: .; J: TRBJ1-5; CDR3: CASSFPDSYQPQHF; DNA: TGTGCCAGCAGCTTTCCGGACAGTTATCAGCCCCAGCATTTT
D: .; V: TRBV14; size: .; J: TRBJ1-1; CDR3: CASSQVGLNTEAFF; DNA: TGTGCCAGCAGCCAAGTTGGGCTGAACACTGAAGCTTTCTTT
D: .; V: TRBV7-3; size: .; J: TRBJ1-1; CDR3: CASSLMQGLEAFF; DNA: TGTGCCAGCAGCTTAATGCAGGGGCTTGAGGCTTTCTTT
D: .; V: TRBV6-5; size: .; J: TRBJ1-1; CDR3: CASSPGTNRRTEAFF; DNA: TGTGCCAGCAGTCCCGGAACCAACAGGAGAACTGAAGCTTTCTTT
D: TRBD1; V: TRBV5-1; size: .; J: TRBJ1-2; CDR3: CASSSGDRGGYTF; DNA: TGCGCCAGCAGCTCGGGAGACAGGGGTGGCTACACCTTC
D: .; V: TRBV5-1; size: .; J: TRBJ1-2; CDR3: CASSMGPEGDYTF; DNA: TGCGCCAGCAGCATGGGACCTGAGGGCGACTACACCTTC
D: TRBD1; V: TRBV5-8; size: .; J: TRBJ1-3; CDR3: CASSFDRGTGGNTIYF; DNA: TGTGCCAGCAGCTTTGACAGGGGTACGGGTGGAAACACCATATATTTT
D: .; V: TRBV28; size: .; J: TRBJ1-3; CDR3: CASSFGQSSGNTIYF; DNA: TGTGCCAGCAGTTTCGGACAGAGCTCTGGAAACACCATATATTTT
D: TRBD1; V: TRBV28; size: .; J: TRBJ2-7; CDR3: CASSSTGTGGSYEQYF; DNA: TGTGCCAGCAGTTCCACCGGGACAGGGGGTAGCTACGAGCAGTACTTC
D: .; V: TRBV5-1; size: .; J: TRBJ1-1; CDR3: CASSWQGPNTEAFF; DNA: TGCGCCAGCAGCTGGCAGGGCCCGAACACTGAAGCTTTCTTT
D: .; V: TRBV28; size: once; J: TRBJ1-3; CDR3: CASSPSGLPGNTIYF; DNA: TGTGCCAGCAGTCCCTCTGGGCTACCCGGAAACACCATATATTTT
D: .; V: TRBV2; size: .; J: TRBJ2-5; CDR3: CASATRTSRGETQYF; DNA: TGTGCCAGCGCCACCAGGACTAGCAGGGGGGAGACCCAGTACTTC
D: TRBD1; V: TRBV19; size: once; J: TRBJ1-1; CDR3: CASSPTDRGPGNTEAFF; DNA: TGTGCCAGTAGTCCAACGGACAGGGGCCCCGGGAACACTGAAGCTTTCTTT
D: TRBD1; V: TRBV5-1; size: .; J: TRBJ1-1; CDR3: CASSPGQINTEAFF; DNA: TGCGCCAGCAGTCCGGGACAGATAAACACTGAAGCTTTCTTT
D: .; V: TRBV6-5; size: .; J: TRBJ1-4; CDR3: CASRYNADEKLFF; DNA: TGTGCCAGCAGATATAACGCAGATGAAAAACTGTTTTTT
D: .; V: TRBV11-1; size: .; J: TRBJ2-5; CDR3: CASSLGLSQETQYF; DNA: TGTGCCAGCAGCTTGGGACTCTCCCAAGAGACCCAGTACTTC
D: .; V: TRBV6-1; size: .; J: TRBJ2-3; CDR3: CASSSGDTQYF; DNA: TGTGCCAGCAGTTCGGGAGATACGCAGTATTTT
D: .; V: TRBV9; size: .; J: TRBJ2-2; CDR3: CASSASSDGELFF; DNA: TGTGCCAGCAGCGCGTCCAGCGACGGGGAGCTGTTTTTT
D: .; V: TRBV27; size: .; J: TRBJ1-2; CDR3: CASSLKGNYGYTF; DNA: TGTGCCAGCAGTTTAAAGGGGAACTATGGCTACACCTTC
D: .; V: TRBV6-5; size: .; J: TRBJ1-2; CDR3: CASRQQGGYGYTF; DNA: TGTGCCAGCAGGCAGCAAGGGGGCTATGGCTACACCTTC
D: TRBD1; V: TRBV7-9; size: .; J: TRBJ1-5; CDR3: CASSLGQGDQPQHF; DNA: TGTGCCAGCAGCCTTGGACAGGGGGATCAGCCCCAGCATTTT
D: .; V: TRBV19; size: .; J: TRBJ1-5; CDR3: CASSTQGPQHF; DNA: TGTGCCAGTAGTACGCAGGGGCCCCAGCATTTT
D: .; V: TRBV30; size: .; J: TRBJ1-2; CDR3: CAWRRLGGTYGYTF; DNA: TGTGCCTGGAGACGCCTTGGGGGGACGTATGGCTACACCTTC
D: .; V: TRBV7-8; size: .; J: TRBJ1-5; CDR3: CASSIWTANQPQHF; DNA: TGTGCCAGCAGCATTTGGACAGCGAATCAGCCCCAGCATTTT
D: TRBD1; V: TRBV27; size: .; J: TRBJ2-2; CDR3: CASSLTGGLNTGELFF; DNA: TGTGCCAGCAGTCTCACAGGGGGCCTGAACACCGGGGAGCTGTTTTTT
D: .; V: TRBV4-1; size: .; J: TRBJ1-5; CDR3: CASSQVRSLEGQPQHF; DNA: TGCGCCAGCAGCCAAGTTCGGTCCTTAGAGGGTCAGCCCCAGCATTTT
D: .; V: TRBV11-2; size: .; J: TRBJ2-4; CDR3: CASSLVGAALAKNIQYF; DNA: TGTGCCAGCAGCTTAGTTGGGGCCGCCTTAGCCAAAAACATTCAGTACTTC
D: .; V: TRBV4-1; size: once; J: TRBJ2-1; CDR3: CASSPPWANNEQFF; DNA: TGCGCCAGCAGCCCTCCGTGGGCGAACAATGAGCAGTTCTTC
D: .; V: TRBV10-3; size: .; J: TRBJ1-2; CDR3: CAVDSGSGYGYTF; DNA: TGTGCCGTCGACTCGGGATCGGGCTATGGCTACACCTTC
D: TRBD1; V: TRBV19; size: .; J: TRBJ2-7; CDR3: CASRSSTGVAYEQYF; DNA: TGTGCCAGTAGAAGTTCGACAGGGGTAGCCTACGAGCAGTACTTC
D: .; V: TRBV28; size: .; J: TRBJ2-7; CDR3: CASSFPRREQYF; DNA: TGTGCCAGCAGTTTCCCAAGGAGGGAGCAGTACTTC
D: TRBD1; V: TRBV7-7; size: few; J: TRBJ1-2; CDR3: CASSLSTGTGRYGYTF; DNA: TGTGCCAGCAGCTTATCTACCGGGACAGGGCGTTATGGCTACACCTTC
D: .; V: TRBV18; size: .; J: TRBJ1-5; CDR3: CASSPTFGGNQPQHF; DNA: TGTGCCAGCTCACCAACGTTCGGGGGGAATCAGCCCCAGCATTTT
D: .; V: TRBV6-6; size: .; J: TRBJ2-1; CDR3: CASSPDLGGPGHEQFF; DNA: TGTGCCAGCAGTCCCGACCTGGGGGGACCGGGCCATGAGCAGTTCTTC
D: .; V: TRBV28; size: .; J: TRBJ2-7; CDR3: CASSGRYEQYF; DNA: TGTGCCAGCAGTGGCCGTTACGAGCAGTACTTC
D: TRBD2; V: TRBV7-2; size: .; J: TRBJ2-1; CDR3: CASSYYPGLASYNEQFF; DNA: TGTGCCAGCAGCTATTACCCGGGACTAGCGTCCTACAATGAGCAGTTCTTC
D: .; V: TRBV30; size: once; J: TRBJ1-1; CDR3: CAWGGGWNTEAFF; DNA: TGTGCCTGGGGCGGGGGCTGGAACACTGAAGCTTTCTTT
D: .; V: TRBV19; size: .; J: TRBJ2-1; CDR3: CASSTHAGLTGNEQFF; DNA: TGTGCCAGTAGTACCCACGCGGGGCTAACGGGCAATGAGCAGTTCTTC
D: .; V: TRBV30; size: .; J: TRBJ2-7; CDR3: CAWSDGPRQYF; DNA: TGTGCCTGGAGTGATGGCCCCAGGCAGTACTTC
D: .; V: TRBV2; size: .; J: TRBJ1-3; CDR3: CASTISRVVSGNTIYF; DNA: TGTGCCAGCACGATCTCCCGGGTAGTCTCTGGAAACACCATATATTTT
D: .; V: TRBV7-9; size: .; J: TRBJ2-3; CDR3: CASSRSTDTQYF; DNA: TGTGCCAGCAGCCGTAGCACAGATACGCAGTATTTT
D: .; V: TRBV28; size: .; J: TRBJ1-2; CDR3: CASSPSPGGLLYGYTF; DNA: TGTGCCAGCAGTCCCTCCCCAGGAGGGCTCCTTTATGGCTACACCTTC
D: TRBD1; V: TRBV18; size: .; J: TRBJ1-1; CDR3: CASSPGQANTEAFF; DNA: TGTGCCAGCTCACCCGGACAGGCGAACACTGAAGCTTTCTTT
D: .; V: TRBV7-3; size: .; J: TRBJ2-3; CDR3: CASSLMASSTDTQYF; DNA: TGTGCCAGCAGCTTAATGGCTTCTAGCACAGATACGCAGTATTTT
D: .; V: TRBV6-1; size: .; J: TRBJ2-7; CDR3: CASSGLPSRSYEQYF; DNA: TGTGCCAGCAGTGGGCTTCCCTCCCGCTCCTACGAGCAGTACTTC
D: .; V: TRBV2; size: .; J: TRBJ2-7; CDR3: CASSVEQGVYEQYF; DNA: TGTGCCAGCAGTGTAGAACAGGGTGTCTACGAGCAGTACTTC
D: TRBD1; V: TRBV5-1; size: .; J: TRBJ1-1; CDR3: CASSLAGQGNTEAFF; DNA: TGCGCCAGCAGCTTGGCGGGACAGGGGAACACTGAAGCTTTCTTT
D: .; V: TRBV6-5; size: .; J: TRBJ2-7; CDR3: CASSFPWTVYEQYF; DNA: TGTGCCAGCAGTTTCCCTTGGACAGTCTACGAGCAGTACTTC
D: .; V: TRBV5-5; size: .; J: TRBJ2-2; CDR3: CASSPPNTGELFF; DNA: TGTGCCAGCAGCCCTCCTAACACCGGGGAGCTGTTTTTT
D: TRBD1; V: TRBV28; size: .; J: TRBJ1-4; CDR3: CASIQGGPNEKLFF; DNA: TGTGCCAGCATTCAGGGGGGACCGAATGAAAAACTGTTTTTT
D: TRBD1; V: TRBV30; size: .; J: TRBJ1-1; CDR3: CAWRDRGTTEAFF; DNA: TGTGCCTGGAGGGACAGGGGGACCACTGAAGCTTTCTTT
D: TRBD1; V: TRBV5-1; size: .; J: TRBJ1-4; CDR3: CASSGGTGVWASTNEKLFF; DNA: TGCGCCTCCTCCGGGGGGACAGGGGTCTGGGCCTCCACTAATGAAAAACTGTTTTTT
D: .; V: TRBV30; size: .; J: TRBJ1-2; CDR3: CAWAAYTEYYGYTF; DNA: TGTGCCTGGGCGGCGTATACTGAATACTATGGCTACACCTTC
D: TRBD1; V: TRBV28; size: few; J: TRBJ2-7; CDR3: CASSFDRALGYEQYF; DNA: TGTGCCAGCAGTTTCGACAGGGCCCTGGGGTACGAGCAGTACTTC
D: .; V: TRBV5-6; size: .; J: TRBJ2-4; CDR3: CASSLGRLGGQNIQYF; DNA: TGTGCCAGCAGCTTGGGTCGTTTGGGGGGACAAAACATTCAGTACTTC
D: .; V: TRBV29-1; size: .; J: TRBJ1-1; CDR3: CSATGNTEAFF; DNA: TGCAGCGCTACAGGGAACACTGAAGCTTTCTTT
D: .; V: TRBV5-1; size: .; J: TRBJ2-7; CDR3: CASSSDRTWDEQYF; DNA: TGCGCCAGCAGCTCCGACAGGACGTGGGACGAGCAGTACTTC
D: TRBD1; V: TRBV5-6; size: once; J: TRBJ1-1; CDR3: CASTPGDRLNTEAFF; DNA: TGTGCCAGCACCCCGGGGGACAGGTTGAACACTGAAGCTTTCTTT